This T cell receptor (beta chain) was captured in a study of identical twins. General study results and limits: Sequences that were beta out-of-frame showed weaker excess twin sharing. Alpha sequences that were out-of-frame and twin-shared showed an excess of low generation probability.

TCRdb passed the 5' RACE reads through MiXCR, listing each CDR3 protein once. The profile shows roughly 1,500,000 distinct CDR3 sequences, about 31% of them singletons. As concerns this clonotype: As yet, its antigen is unknown.

The CDR3 length is 16 residues. Trimming left V 1 base short and J 6 bases short, with 16 bases between. Per germline, CDR1 DFQATT and CDR2 SNEGSKA (reference sequence). This receptor was taken from a newborn girl in good health. The sample was cord blood. J is TRBJ1-6 and V is TRBV20-1; D call uncertain. This CDR3 is CSARALLAEFNSPLHF. DNA for the CDR3: TGCAGTGCTAGAGCCCTCTTGGCGGAGTTTAATTCACCCCTCCACTTT.